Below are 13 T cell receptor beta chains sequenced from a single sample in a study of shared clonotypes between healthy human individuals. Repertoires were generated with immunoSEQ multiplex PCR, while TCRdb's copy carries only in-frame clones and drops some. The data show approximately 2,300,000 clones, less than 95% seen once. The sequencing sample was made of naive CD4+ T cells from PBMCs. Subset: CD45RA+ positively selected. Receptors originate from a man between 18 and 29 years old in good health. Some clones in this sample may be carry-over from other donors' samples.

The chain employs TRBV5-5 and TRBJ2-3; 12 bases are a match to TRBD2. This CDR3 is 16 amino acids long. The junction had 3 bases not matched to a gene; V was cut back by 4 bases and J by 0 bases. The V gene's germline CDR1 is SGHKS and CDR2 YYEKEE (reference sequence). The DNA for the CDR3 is TGTGCCAGCAGCCGCGGGACTAGCGGGAGCACAGATACGCAGTATTTT. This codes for CASSRGTSGSTDTQYF.

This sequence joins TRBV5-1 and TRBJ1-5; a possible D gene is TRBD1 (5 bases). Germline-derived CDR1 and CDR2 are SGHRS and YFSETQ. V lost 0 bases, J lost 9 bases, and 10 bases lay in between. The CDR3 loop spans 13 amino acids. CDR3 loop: CASSLGQSAPQHF. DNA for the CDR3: TGCGCCAGCAGCTTGGGACAGTCGGCGCCCCAGCATTTT.

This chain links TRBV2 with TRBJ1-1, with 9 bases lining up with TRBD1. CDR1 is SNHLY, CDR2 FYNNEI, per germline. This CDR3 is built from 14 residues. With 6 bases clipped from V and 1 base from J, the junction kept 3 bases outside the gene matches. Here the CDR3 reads CASRWDRANTEAFF. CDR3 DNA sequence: TGTGCCAGCAGGTGGGACAGGGCGAACACTGAAGCTTTCTTT.

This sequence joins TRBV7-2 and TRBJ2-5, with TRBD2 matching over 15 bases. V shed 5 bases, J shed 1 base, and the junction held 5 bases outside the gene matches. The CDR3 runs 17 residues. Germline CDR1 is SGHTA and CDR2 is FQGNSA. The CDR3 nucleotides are TGTGCCAGCAGCGAGGGACTAGCGGGAGGTCCCCAAGAGACCCAGTACTTC. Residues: CASSEGLAGGPQETQYF.

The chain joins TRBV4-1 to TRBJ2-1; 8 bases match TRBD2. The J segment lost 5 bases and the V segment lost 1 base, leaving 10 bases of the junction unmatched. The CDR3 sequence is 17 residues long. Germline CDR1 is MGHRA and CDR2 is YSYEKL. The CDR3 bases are TGCGCCAGCAGCCAAGTGCGCCTAGCGGGTAGGCACAATGAGCAGTTCTTC. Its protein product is CASSQVRLAGRHNEQFF.

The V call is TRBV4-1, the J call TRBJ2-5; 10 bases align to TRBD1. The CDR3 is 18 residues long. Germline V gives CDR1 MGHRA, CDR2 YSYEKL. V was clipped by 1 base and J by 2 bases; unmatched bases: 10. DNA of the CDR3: TGCGCCAGCAGCCAAGTTAGGGGACAGGGGTTGACGCAAGAGACCCAGTACTTC. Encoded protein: CASSQVRGQGLTQETQYF.

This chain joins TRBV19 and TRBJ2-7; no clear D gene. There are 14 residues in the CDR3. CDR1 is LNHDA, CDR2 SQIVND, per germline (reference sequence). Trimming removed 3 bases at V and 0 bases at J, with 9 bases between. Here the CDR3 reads CASSIEVGSYEQYF. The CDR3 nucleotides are TGTGCCAGTAGTATTGAGGTAGGCTCCTACGAGCAGTACTTC.

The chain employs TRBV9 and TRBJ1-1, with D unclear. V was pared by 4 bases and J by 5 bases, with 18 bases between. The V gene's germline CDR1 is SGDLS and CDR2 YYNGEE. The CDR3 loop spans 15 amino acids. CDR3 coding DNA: TGTGCCAGCAGCCCCGACCCCGGGAGGCCAACTGAAGCTTTCTTT. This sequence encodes CASSPDPGRPTEAFF. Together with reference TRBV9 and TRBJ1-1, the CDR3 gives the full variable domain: DSGVTQTPKHLITATGQRVTLRCSPRSGDLSVYWYQQSLDQGLQFLIQYYNGEERAKGNILERFSAQQFPDLHSELNLSSLELGDSALYFCASSPDPGRPTEAFFGQGTRLTVV.

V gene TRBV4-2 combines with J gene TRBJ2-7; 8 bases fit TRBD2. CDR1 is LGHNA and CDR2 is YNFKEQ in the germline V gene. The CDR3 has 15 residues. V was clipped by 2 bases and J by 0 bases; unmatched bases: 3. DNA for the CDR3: TGTGCCAGCAGCCAACCGACTAGCGCCTCCTACGAGCAGTACTTC. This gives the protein CASSQPTSASYEQYF.

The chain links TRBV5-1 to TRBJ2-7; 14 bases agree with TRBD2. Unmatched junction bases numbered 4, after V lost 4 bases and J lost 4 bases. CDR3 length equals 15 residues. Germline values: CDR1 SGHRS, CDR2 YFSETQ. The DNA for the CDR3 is TGCGCCAGCAGCATTGGACTAGCGGGAGGATACGAGCAGTACTTC. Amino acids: CASSIGLAGGYEQYF. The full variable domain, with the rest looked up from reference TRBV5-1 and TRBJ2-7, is KAGVTQTPRYLIKTRGQQVTLSCSPISGHRSVSWYQQTPGQGLQFLFEYFSETQRNKGNFPGRFSGRQFSNSRSEMNVSTLELGDSALYLCASSIGLAGGYEQYFGPGTRLTVT.

DNA of the CDR3: TGTGCCAGCAGCTTAATGCGGGCGGAAGGTTTCTACGAGCAGTACTTC. Protein: CASSLMRAEGFYEQYF. V is TRBV7-9 and J is TRBJ2-7, with D maybe TRBD2 (5 bases). V lost 2 bases and J lost 3, with 17 bases in between. CDR1 and CDR2 (germline): SEHNR, FQNEAQ (reference sequence). This CDR3 is 16 amino acids long.

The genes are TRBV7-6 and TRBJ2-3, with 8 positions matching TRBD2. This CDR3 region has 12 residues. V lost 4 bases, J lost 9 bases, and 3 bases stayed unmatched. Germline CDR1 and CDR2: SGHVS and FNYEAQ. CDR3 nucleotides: TGTGCCAGCAGCTCTCCGGGAGGGACGCAGTATTTT. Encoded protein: CASSSPGGTQYF. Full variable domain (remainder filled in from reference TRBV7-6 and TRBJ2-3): GAGVSQSPRYKVTKRGQDVALRCDPISGHVSLYWYRQALGQGPEFLTYFNYEAQQDKSGLPNDRFSAERPEGSISTLTIQRTEQRDSAMYRCASSSPGGTQYFGPGTRLTVL.

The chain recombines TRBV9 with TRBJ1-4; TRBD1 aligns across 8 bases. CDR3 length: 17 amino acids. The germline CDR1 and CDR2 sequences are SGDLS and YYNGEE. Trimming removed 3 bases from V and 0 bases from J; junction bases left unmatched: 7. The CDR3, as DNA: TGTGCCAGCAGCGCATTCGGGACAGGATCAACTAATGAAAAACTGTTTTTT. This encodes CASSAFGTGSTNEKLFF.